This T cell receptor beta chain was found in a study of preoperative IRX-2 immunotherapy in early breast cancer. From germline, CDR1 is SGHRS and CDR2 YFSETQ. The CDR3 runs 15 residues. The J segment lost 4 bases and the V segment lost 4 bases, leaving 10 bases of the junction unmatched. TCRdb's copy holds only in-frame clones and misses some; the assay was immunoSEQ multiplex PCR. Here the sample spans 5,000 to 7,000 clones, over 60% being singletons. Specified treatment: preoperative locoregional IRX-2 cytokine immunotherapy. The TCR originated in a human donor with breast cancer. This sample comprised tumor tissue, obtained before IRX-2 immunotherapy. The chain carries TRBV5-1 and TRBJ2-5; 7 nucleotides match TRBD1. CDR3 in amino acids: CASSLTTTGRETQYF. Written as DNA, the CDR3 is TGCGCCAGCAGCCTCACTACGACAGGGAGAGAGACCCAGTACTTC.